A single count supports the clone carrying this TCR beta chain. Its target is not known. The CDR3 is 16 amino acids. V dropped 1 base and J dropped 9; count of bases not matched to a gene: 10. Germline loops: CDR1 MGHRA, CDR2 YSYEKL. The record originates from a study of T cells in localized non-small cell lung cancer. Overall study results and limits: The study detected a median around 57 of the top 100 tumor clones in adjacent lung. Clonality of T cells reached its maximum in uninvolved adjacent lung, surpassing tumor.

This table comes from immunoSEQ multiplex PCR, and its TCRdb copy is limited to in-frame clones, with some not included. The table includes roughly 30,000 clones, around 93% detected once. The origin of this receptor is a woman aged 35 to 69 with stage III lung adenocarcinoma. This sample comprised peripheral blood mononuclear cells, obtained before any cancer treatment. The gene calls are TRBV4-1 and TRBJ2-1; 9 bases line up with TRBD2. For the CDR3, the DNA is TGCGCCAGCAGCCAAGTAAGGGGAGCGGGAGGCGGTGAGCAGTTCTTC. Its protein product is CASSQVRGAGGGEQFF.